This T cell receptor beta chain was observed in a study of blood T cell repertoires in COVID-19. Profiling relied on immunoSEQ multiplex PCR, and the TCRdb table lists in-frame clones only, not all of them. The table has about 40,000 clones, over 75% seen once. CDR3 length: 14 amino acids. Deletions cut 0 bases from V and 2 bases from J, with 8 bases between. Germline V lookup: CDR1 SGHNT, CDR2 YYREEE (reference sequence). The TCR sequence derives from a human donor in a cohort sampled during active or convalescent COVID-19. The donor label of this sample is uncertain. V gene TRBV5-4 combines with J gene TRBJ1-1; TRBD1 is a possible D gene (6 bases). Sequences were obtained from peripheral blood. This chain's CDR3 is CASSLGGPNTEAFF. In DNA, the CDR3 is TGTGCCAGCAGCTTGGGGGGGCCCAACACTGAAGCTTTCTTT.